These 21 T cell receptor beta chains share one sample of origin, sequenced in a study of OX40 agonist ivuxolimab in advanced cancers. Some clones are missing from TCRdb's copy, which holds only in-frame ones; the method was immunoSEQ multiplex PCR. Altogether 55,000 to 65,000 clones are present, approximately 90% being singletons, with the ten largest covering around 1.9%. Source: CD4+ or CD8+ T cells sorted from blood, taken in a trial of the OX40 agonist ivuxolimab. The receptors derive from an adult with an advanced solid tumor such as melanoma, head and neck, liver or kidney cancer.

The rearrangement joins TRBV11-2 to TRBJ2-7, with D unresolved. This CDR3 has 12 residues. Trimming stripped 0 bases from V and 10 bases from J, with 10 bases between. The germline V gene has CDR1 SGHAT and CDR2 FQNNGV. The CDR3 is CASSLDRLGQYF. The CDR3 DNA sequence: TGTGCCAGCAGCTTAGATCGCCTTGGACAGTACTTC.

The V call is TRBV7-9, the J call TRBJ1-2; a weak D match, TRBD1 (6 bases). Germline values: CDR1 SEHNR, CDR2 FQNEAQ (reference sequence). The CDR3 covers 13 residues. V was pared by 5 bases and J by 5 bases, with 12 bases between. This chain's CDR3 is CASSAWTAYGYTF. For the CDR3, the DNA is TGTGCCAGCAGCGCCTGGACAGCGTATGGCTACACCTTC.

V is TRBV5-1 and J is TRBJ1-2; no clear D. The CDR3 length is 16 residues. The germline V gene has CDR1 SGHRS and CDR2 YFSETQ. Trimming shortened V by 0 bases and J by 1 base, and 13 bases separated the two germline ends. CDR3 sequence (DNA): TGCGCCAGCAGCTTGGAATTCCCGACTCATAACTATGGCTACACCTTC. Translation gives CASSLEFPTHNYGYTF. Based on the CDR3 plus reference TRBV5-1 and TRBJ1-2, the full variable domain is KAGVTQTPRYLIKTRGQQVTLSCSPISGHRSVSWYQQTPGQGLQFLFEYFSETQRNKGNFPGRFSGRQFSNSRSEMNVSTLELGDSALYLCASSLEFPTHNYGYTFGSGTRLTVV.

DNA for the CDR3: TGTGCCAGCAGCCCCCCGCAGGGGATTCCCGGGGAGCTGTTTTTT. Residues: CASSPPQGIPGELFF. The rearrangement joins TRBV7-9 to TRBJ2-2, with D tentatively TRBD1 (6 bases). The germline V gene has CDR1 SEHNR and CDR2 FQNEAQ (reference sequence). V lost 5 bases and J 6 bases, leaving 16 bases between the germline ends. The CDR3 sequence is 15 residues long.

This clone has a single count. This chain links TRBV28 with TRBJ2-2; D not resolved. The CDR3 loop spans 13 amino acids. Germline assignment: CDR1 MDHEN and CDR2 SYDVKM. V was pared by 4 bases and J by 6 bases, with 9 bases between. CDR3 amino acids: CASSSLVAGELFF. The DNA for the CDR3 is TGTGCCAGCAGTTCGCTGGTGGCCGGGGAGCTGTTTTTT. Drawing the rest from reference TRBV28 and TRBJ2-2, the complete variable domain is DVKVTQSSRYLVKRTGEKVFLECVQDMDHENMFWYRQDPGLGLRLIYFSYDVKMKEKGDIPEGYSVSREKKERFSLILESASTNQTSMYLCASSSLVAGELFFGEGSRLTVL.

The chain recombines TRBV5-1 with TRBJ2-7; 7 bases map to TRBD1. V shed 0 bases and J 3 bases; nucleotides not matched to a gene: 6. CDR3 length: 15 amino acids. Germline CDR1 is SGHRS and CDR2 is YFSETQ. CDR3 in amino acids: CASSLGFWDSYEQYF. The CDR3 DNA sequence: TGCGCCAGCAGCTTGGGTTTTTGGGACAGCTACGAGCAGTACTTC.

The chain couples TRBV9 to TRBJ2-1; the D gene is possibly TRBD2 (6 bases). The length of the CDR3 is 16 residues. The germline gives CDR1 SGDLS, CDR2 YYNGEE. Trimming removed 4 bases from V and 2 bases from J, with 16 bases in between. CDR3 nucleotides: TGTGCCAGCAGCCCCCGATCCGGGACTGCCTACAATGAGCAGTTCTTC. It specifies CASSPRSGTAYNEQFF. The variable domain in full, completed from reference TRBV9 and TRBJ2-1, reads DSGVTQTPKHLITATGQRVTLRCSPRSGDLSVYWYQQSLDQGLQFLIQYYNGEERAKGNILERFSAQQFPDLHSELNLSSLELGDSALYFCASSPRSGTAYNEQFFGPGTRLTVL.

The rearrangement uses TRBV4-1 and TRBJ2-5; no clear D. There are 16 residues in the CDR3. CDR1 is MGHRA, CDR2 YSYEKL, per germline. V shed 4 bases and J shed 1 base, with 16 bases lying between them. CDR3: CASSLLPSSPQETQYF. The CDR3 DNA is TGCGCCAGCAGCCTATTGCCCTCCTCCCCCCAAGAGACCCAGTACTTC.

The chain links TRBV7-9 to TRBJ2-2; 7 bases match TRBD2. Germline loops: CDR1 SEHNR, CDR2 FQNEAQ (reference sequence). This CDR3 has 15 residues. V trimming: 5 bases; J trimming: 0 bases; junction bases outside the gene matches: 3. The CDR3 region has the DNA TGTGCCAGCAGCCCAGGGACTACGAACACCGGGGAGCTGTTTTTT. Amino acid sequence: CASSPGTTNTGELFF.

This sequence joins TRBV29-1 and TRBJ1-3, with D uncertain. Germline loops: CDR1 SQVTM, CDR2 ANQGSEA. Trimming removed 6 bases at V and 0 bases at J, with 15 bases between. The CDR3 contains 15 residues. This CDR3 reads CSVSAGSSSGNTIYF. The CDR3, as DNA: TGCAGCGTCTCAGCGGGCAGTAGCTCTGGAAACACCATATATTTT. Complete variable domain (other parts from reference TRBV29-1 and TRBJ1-3): SAVISQKPSRDICQRGTSLTIQCQVDSQVTMMFWYRQQPGQSLTLIATANQGSEATYESGFVIDKFPISRPNLTFSTLTVSNMSPEDSSIYLCSVSAGSSSGNTIYFGEGSWLTVV.

The chain links TRBV19 to TRBJ1-1; 10 bases are a match to TRBD1. Losses at the gene ends were 7 bases for V and 5 bases for J; bases not matched to a gene: 7. The CDR3 consists of 14 residues. Germline V lookup: CDR1 LNHDA, CDR2 SQIVND (reference sequence). CDR3 nucleotides: TGTGCCAGTATTATGGACAGGGGGGAAACTGAAGCTTTCTTT. This translates into CASIMDRGETEAFF.

The chain joins TRBV5-4 to TRBJ2-7; no clear D. There are 13 residues in the CDR3. Germline V CDR1 and CDR2: SGHNT, YYREEE (reference sequence). V was clipped by 1 base and J by 3 bases, with 8 bases between them. The CDR3 bases are TGTGCCAGCAGCTTGAACACAATCTACGAGCAGTACTTC. This encodes CASSLNTIYEQYF. The whole variable domain, filled in from reference TRBV5-4 and TRBJ2-7, reads ETGVTQSPTHLIKTRGQQVTLRCSSQSGHNTVSWYQQALGQGPQFIFQYYREEENGRGNFPPRFSGLQFPNYSSELNVNALELDDSALYLCASSLNTIYEQYFGPGTRLTVT.

This rearrangement joins TRBV6-6 to TRBJ2-5, with 8 nucleotides matching TRBD1. There are 15 residues in the CDR3. The germline CDR1 and CDR2 sequences are MNHNY and SVGAGI (reference sequence). V shed 0 bases and J 5 bases; nucleotides not matched to a gene: 5. DNA for the CDR3: TGTGCCAGCAGTTACTCCGACAGGGGCCGGGAGACCCAGTACTTC. This gives the protein CASSYSDRGRETQYF.

V is TRBV30 and J is TRBJ2-5; D might be TRBD2 (5 bases). The V gene lost 3 bases and the J gene lost 5 bases, with 7 bases spanning the gap. This CDR3 has 11 amino acids. CDR1 is GTSNPN and CDR2 is SVGIG in the germline V gene (reference sequence). CDR3 amino acids: CAWREEETQYF. CDR3 nucleotide sequence: TGTGCCTGGAGGGAGGAGGAGACCCAGTACTTC.

The chain has TRBV7-8 and TRBJ1-1; the D is unclear. The CDR3 has 15 amino acids. Trimming left V 5 bases short and J 0 bases short, with 13 bases between. Germline-derived CDR1 and CDR2 are SGHVS and FQNEAQ. DNA of the CDR3: TGTGCCAGCAGCCCCGATCAGTCCATGAACACTGAAGCTTTCTTT. Protein sequence: CASSPDQSMNTEAFF.

The chain combines TRBV2 with TRBJ1-5; 9 positions match TRBD1. Germline values: CDR1 SNHLY, CDR2 FYNNEI. The CDR3 runs 14 residues. V trimming: 6 bases; J trimming: 11 bases; junction bases outside the gene matches: 11. CDR3 bases: TGTGCCAGCAGGTTGACAGGGGGTAGTTCGGCCCAGCATTTT. Amino acids: CASRLTGGSSAQHF. Complete variable domain (other parts from reference TRBV2 and TRBJ1-5): EPEVTQTPSHQVTQMGQEVILRCVPISNHLYFYWYRQILGQKVEFLVSFYNNEISEKSEIFDDQFSVERPDGSNFTLKIRSTKLEDSAMYFCASRLTGGSSAQHFGDGTRLSIL.

The chain has TRBV2 and TRBJ1-2; no clear D gene. The ends were cut back, 1 base at V and 7 bases at J, with 16 bases in the middle. There are 15 residues in the CDR3. Germline V gene sequence: CDR1 SNHLY, CDR2 FYNNEI. The DNA of the CDR3 is TGTGCCAGCAGTGAAGTGGCAGCAGCCCAAGGTGGCTACACCTTC. This encodes CASSEVAAAQGGYTF.

The rearrangement joins TRBV4-1 to TRBJ2-1; 8 bases fit TRBD2. Germline loops: CDR1 MGHRA, CDR2 YSYEKL. V dropped 2 bases and J dropped 6; count of bases not matched to a gene: 12. The CDR3 consists of 17 residues. The CDR3 sequence: CASSQNLLGLAVNEQFF. The CDR3 DNA sequence: TGCGCCAGCAGCCAAAACTTACTAGGACTAGCAGTCAATGAGCAGTTCTTC.

The chain carries TRBV19 and TRBJ1-5; D is possibly TRBD1 (6 bases). The CDR3 covers 21 residues. Germline CDR1 LNHDA, CDR2 SQIVND (reference sequence). The V end lost 1 base, the J end lost 0 bases, and 25 bases lay between the germline ends. CDR3 in DNA: TGTGCCAGTAGTATAGCGACAGGACTGGGTCTCACCGCCTATAGCAATCAGCCCCAGCATTTT. This gives the protein CASSIATGLGLTAYSNQPQHF.

The chain recombines TRBV15 with TRBJ2-6; D possibly corresponds to TRBD1 (6 bases). The germline V gene encodes CDR1 LNHNV and CDR2 YYDKDF (reference sequence). V was pared by 4 bases and J by 2 bases, with 9 bases between. The CDR3 extends over 15 amino acids. The CDR3 region is CATSTRTAGANVLTF. In DNA form, the CDR3 reads TGTGCCACCAGCACAAGGACAGCTGGGGCCAACGTCCTGACTTTC.

The chain joins TRBV30 to TRBJ2-1; TRBD2 matches at 9 bases. V shed 3 bases, J shed 1 base, and the junction held 10 bases outside the gene matches. This CDR3 has 17 residues. The germline V gene has CDR1 GTSNPN and CDR2 SVGIG (reference sequence). The CDR3 is CAWSVAPSGASYNEQFF. The CDR3 region has the DNA TGTGCCTGGAGCGTAGCACCTAGCGGGGCTTCCTACAATGAGCAGTTCTTC.